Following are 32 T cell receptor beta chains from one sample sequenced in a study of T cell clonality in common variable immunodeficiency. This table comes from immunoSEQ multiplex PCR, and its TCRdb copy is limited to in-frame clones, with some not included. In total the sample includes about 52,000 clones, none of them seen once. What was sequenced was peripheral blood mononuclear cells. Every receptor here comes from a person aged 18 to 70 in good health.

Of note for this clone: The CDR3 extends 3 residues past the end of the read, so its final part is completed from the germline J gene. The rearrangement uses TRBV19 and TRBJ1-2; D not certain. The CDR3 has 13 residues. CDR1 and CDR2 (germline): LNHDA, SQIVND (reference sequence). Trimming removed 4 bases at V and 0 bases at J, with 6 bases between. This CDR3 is CASSTTANYGYTF. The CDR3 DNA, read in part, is TGTGCCAGTAGTACAACAGCTAACTATGGC.

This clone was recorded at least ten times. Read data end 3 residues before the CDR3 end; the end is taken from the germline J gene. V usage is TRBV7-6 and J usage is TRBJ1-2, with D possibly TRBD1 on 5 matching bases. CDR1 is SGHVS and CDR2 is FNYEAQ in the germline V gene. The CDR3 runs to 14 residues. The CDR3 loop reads CASSLGEHRRGYTF. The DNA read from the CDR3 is TGTGCCAGCAGCTTAGGGGAGCACAGGCGGGGC.

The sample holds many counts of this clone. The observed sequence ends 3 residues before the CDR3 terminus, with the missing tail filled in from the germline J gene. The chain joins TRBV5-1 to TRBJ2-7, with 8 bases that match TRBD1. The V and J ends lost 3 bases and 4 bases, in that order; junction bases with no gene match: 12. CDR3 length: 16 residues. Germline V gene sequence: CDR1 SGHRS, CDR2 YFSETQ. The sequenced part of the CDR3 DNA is TGCGCCAGCAGCTCGCCATCCGGGACAGGTAATTACGAG. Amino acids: CASSSPSGTGNYE. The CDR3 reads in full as CASSSPSGTGNYEQYF.

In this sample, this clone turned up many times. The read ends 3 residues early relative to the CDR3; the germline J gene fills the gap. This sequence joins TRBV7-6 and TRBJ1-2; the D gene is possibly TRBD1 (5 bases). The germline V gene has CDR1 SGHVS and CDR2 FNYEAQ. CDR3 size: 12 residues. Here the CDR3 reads CALTPRDYGYTF. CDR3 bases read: TGTGCACTCACCCCCAGGGACTATGGC.

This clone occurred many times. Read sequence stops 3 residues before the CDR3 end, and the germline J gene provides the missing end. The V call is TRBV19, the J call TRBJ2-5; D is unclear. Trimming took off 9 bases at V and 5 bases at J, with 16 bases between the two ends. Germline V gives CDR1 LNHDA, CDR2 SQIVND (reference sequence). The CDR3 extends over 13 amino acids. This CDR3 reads CASSGEVLETQYF. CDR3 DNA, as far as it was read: TGTGCCAGCTCAGGAGAGGTCTTGGAGACC.

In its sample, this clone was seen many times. The CDR3 here is CASSPWTGGLDEQFF. The DNA read from the CDR3 is TGTGCCAGCTCACCCTGGACAGGGGGATTGGATGAG. The gene calls are TRBV18 and TRBJ2-1; 10 bases are shared with TRBD1. The CDR3 end falls 3 residues outside the read, so it is completed with the germline J gene. CDR3 size: 15 residues. J lost 8 bases, V lost 3 bases, and 7 bases had no gene match. Germline V lookup: CDR1 KGHSH, CDR2 LQKENI.

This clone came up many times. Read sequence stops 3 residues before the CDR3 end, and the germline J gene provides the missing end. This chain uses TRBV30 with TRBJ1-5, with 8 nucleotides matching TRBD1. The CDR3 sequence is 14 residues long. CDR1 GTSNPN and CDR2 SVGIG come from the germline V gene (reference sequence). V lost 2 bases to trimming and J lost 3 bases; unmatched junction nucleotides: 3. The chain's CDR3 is CAWSRQGNNQPQHF. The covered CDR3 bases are TGTGCCTGGAGTCGACAGGGGAACAATCAGCCC.

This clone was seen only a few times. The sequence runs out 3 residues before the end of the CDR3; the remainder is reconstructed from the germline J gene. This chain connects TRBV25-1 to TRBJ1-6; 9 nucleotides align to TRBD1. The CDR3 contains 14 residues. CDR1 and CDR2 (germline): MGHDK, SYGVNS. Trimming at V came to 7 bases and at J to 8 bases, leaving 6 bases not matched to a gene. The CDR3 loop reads CASKSTGGDSPLHF. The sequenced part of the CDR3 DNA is TGTGCCAGCAAAAGTACAGGGGGCGATTCACCC.

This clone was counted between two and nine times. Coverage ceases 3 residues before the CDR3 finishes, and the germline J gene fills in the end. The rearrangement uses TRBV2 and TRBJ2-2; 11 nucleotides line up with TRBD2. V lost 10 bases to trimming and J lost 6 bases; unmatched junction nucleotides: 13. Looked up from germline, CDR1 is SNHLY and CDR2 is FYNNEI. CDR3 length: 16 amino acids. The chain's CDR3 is CANKQKLAGDSGELFF. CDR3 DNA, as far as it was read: TGTGCCAATAAGCAAAAACTAGCGGGAGATTCCGGGGAG.

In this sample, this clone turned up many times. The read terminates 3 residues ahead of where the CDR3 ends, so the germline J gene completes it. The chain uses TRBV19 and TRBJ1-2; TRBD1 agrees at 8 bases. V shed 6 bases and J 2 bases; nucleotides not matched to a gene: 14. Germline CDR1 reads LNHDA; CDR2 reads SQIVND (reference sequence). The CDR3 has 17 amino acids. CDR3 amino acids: CASRRKKQGDLNYGYTF. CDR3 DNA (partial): TGTGCCAGTAGGAGAAAAAAACAGGGGGACTTGAACTATGGC.

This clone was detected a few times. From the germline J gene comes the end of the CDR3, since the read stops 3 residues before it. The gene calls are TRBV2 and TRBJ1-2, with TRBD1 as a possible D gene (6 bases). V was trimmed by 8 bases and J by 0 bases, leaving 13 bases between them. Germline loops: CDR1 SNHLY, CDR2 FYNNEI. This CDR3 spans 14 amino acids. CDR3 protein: CASRVTGANYGYTF. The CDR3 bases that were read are TGTGCCAGCCGGGTGACAGGCGCTAACTATGGC.

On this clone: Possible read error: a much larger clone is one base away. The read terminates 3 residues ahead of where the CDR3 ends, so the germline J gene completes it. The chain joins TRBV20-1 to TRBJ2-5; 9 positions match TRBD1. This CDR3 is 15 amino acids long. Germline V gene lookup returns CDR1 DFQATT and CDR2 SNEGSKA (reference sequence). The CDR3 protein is CSADDRPGQGDTQYF. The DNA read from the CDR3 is TGCAGTGCTGACGACCGACCGGGACAGGGAGATACC.

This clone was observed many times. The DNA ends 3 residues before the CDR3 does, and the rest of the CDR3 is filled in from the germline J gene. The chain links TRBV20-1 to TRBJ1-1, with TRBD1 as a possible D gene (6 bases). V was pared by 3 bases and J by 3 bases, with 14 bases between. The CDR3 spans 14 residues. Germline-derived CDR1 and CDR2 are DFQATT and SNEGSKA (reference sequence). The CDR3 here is CSARANRDYTEAFF. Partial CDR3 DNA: TGCAGTGCTAGGGCAAACAGGGATTACACTGAA.

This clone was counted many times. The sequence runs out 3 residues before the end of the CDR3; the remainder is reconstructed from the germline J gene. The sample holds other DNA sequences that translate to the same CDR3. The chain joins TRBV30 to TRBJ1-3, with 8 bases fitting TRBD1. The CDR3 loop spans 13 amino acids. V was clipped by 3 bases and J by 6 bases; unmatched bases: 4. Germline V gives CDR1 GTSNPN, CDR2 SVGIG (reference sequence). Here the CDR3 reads CAWRGTGVNTIYF. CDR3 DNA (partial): TGTGCCTGGAGGGGGACAGGAGTAAACACC.

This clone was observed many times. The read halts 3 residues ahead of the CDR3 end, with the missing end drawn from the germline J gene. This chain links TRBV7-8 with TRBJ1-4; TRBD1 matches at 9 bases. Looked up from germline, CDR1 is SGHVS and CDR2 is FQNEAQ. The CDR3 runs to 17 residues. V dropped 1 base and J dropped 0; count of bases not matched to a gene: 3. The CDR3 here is CASSLGQGGATNEKLFF. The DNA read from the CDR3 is TGTGCCAGCAGCTTAGGACAGGGGGGCGCAACTAATGAAAAA.

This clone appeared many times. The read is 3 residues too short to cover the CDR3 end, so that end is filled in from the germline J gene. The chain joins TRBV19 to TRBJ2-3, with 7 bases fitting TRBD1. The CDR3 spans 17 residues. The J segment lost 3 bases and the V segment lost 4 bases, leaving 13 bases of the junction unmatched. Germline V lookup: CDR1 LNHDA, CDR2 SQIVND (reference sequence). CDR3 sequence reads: CASSKGRYTGDTDTQYF. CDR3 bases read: TGTGCCAGTAGTAAAGGGCGGTATACAGGGGATACAGATACG.

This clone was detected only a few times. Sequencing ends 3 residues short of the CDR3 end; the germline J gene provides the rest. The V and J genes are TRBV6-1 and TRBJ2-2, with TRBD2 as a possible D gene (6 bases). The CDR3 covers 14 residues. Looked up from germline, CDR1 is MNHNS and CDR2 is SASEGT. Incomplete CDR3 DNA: TGTGCCAGCAGTGCTGTCGGGGGTAATGAAAAG. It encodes CASSAVGGNEK. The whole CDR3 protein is CASSAVGGNEKLFF.

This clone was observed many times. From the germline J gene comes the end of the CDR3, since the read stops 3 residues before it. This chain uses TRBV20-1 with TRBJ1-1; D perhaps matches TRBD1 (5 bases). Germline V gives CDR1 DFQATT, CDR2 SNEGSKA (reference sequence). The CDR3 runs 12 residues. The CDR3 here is CSAREAAGRAFF. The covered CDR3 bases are TGCAGTGCTAGAGAGGCGGCAGGGCGG.

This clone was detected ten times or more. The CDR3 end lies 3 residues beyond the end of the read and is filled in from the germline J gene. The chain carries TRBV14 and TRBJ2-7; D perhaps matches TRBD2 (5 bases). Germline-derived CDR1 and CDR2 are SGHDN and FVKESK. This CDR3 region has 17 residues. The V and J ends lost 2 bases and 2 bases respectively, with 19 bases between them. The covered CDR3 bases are TGTGCCAGCAGCCAAAACCCGGGGAGACTCTGGCCCTACGAG. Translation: CASSQNPGRLWPYE. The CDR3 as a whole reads CASSQNPGRLWPYEQYF.

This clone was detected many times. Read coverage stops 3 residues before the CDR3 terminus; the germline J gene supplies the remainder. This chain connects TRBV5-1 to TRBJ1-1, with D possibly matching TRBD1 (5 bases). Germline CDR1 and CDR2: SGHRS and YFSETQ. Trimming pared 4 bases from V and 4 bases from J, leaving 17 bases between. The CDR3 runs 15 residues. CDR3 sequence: CASSGGGSGGTEAFF. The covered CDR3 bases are TGCGCCAGCAGCGGCGGAGGGTCGGGGGGCACTGAA.

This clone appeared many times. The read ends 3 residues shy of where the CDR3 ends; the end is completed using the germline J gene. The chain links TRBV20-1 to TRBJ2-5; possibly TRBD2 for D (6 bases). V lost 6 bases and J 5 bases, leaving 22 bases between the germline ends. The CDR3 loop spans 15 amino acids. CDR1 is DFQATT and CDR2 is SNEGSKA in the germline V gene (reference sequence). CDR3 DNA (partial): TGCAGTGCAAAGCTAGGGCACCGGGCGGGGGAGACC. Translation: CSAKLGHRAGET. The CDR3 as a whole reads CSAKLGHRAGETQYF.

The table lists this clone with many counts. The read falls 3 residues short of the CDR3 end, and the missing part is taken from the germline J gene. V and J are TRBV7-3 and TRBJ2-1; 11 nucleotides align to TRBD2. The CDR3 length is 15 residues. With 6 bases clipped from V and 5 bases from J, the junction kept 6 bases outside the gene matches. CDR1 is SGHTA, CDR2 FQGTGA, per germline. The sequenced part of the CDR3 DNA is TGTGCCAGCAGTCGGACTAGCGGGCAGAACAATGAG. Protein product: CASSRTSGQNNE. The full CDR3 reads CASSRTSGQNNEQFF.

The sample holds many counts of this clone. CDR3: CASSPQRTGGQETQYF. The CDR3 bases that were read are TGTGCCAGCTCACCACAAAGGACAGGGGGACAAGAGACC. The genes are TRBV18 and TRBJ2-5, with 10 bases fitting TRBD1. The read terminates 3 residues ahead of where the CDR3 ends, so the germline J gene completes it. Germline V gene sequence: CDR1 KGHSH, CDR2 LQKENI. The CDR3 loop spans 16 amino acids. The J segment lost 2 bases and the V segment lost 1 base, leaving 4 bases of the junction unmatched.

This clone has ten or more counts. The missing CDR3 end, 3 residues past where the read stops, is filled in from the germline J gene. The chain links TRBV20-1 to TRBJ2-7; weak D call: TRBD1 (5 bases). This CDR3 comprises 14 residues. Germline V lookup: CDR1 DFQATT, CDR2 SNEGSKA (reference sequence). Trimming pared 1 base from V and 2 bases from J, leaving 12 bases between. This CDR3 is CSARVPGNPYEQYF. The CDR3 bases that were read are TGCAGTGCTAGAGTACCAGGGAACCCCTACGAG.

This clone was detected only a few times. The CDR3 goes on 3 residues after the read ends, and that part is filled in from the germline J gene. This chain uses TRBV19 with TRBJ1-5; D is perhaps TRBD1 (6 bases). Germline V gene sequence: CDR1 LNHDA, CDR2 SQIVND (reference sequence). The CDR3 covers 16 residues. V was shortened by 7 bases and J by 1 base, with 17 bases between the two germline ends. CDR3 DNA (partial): TGTGCCAGTACCGATAACCCTACAGGGAGCAATCAGCCC. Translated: CASTDNPTGSNQP. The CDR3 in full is CASTDNPTGSNQPQHF.

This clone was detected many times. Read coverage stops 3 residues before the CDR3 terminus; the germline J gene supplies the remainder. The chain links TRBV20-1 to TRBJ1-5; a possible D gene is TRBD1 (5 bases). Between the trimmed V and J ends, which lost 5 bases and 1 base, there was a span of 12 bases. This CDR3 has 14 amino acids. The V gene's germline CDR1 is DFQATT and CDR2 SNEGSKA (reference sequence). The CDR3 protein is CSAHQGLSNQPQHF. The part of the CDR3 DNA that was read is TGCAGTGCTCACCAGGGACTCAGCAATCAGCCC.

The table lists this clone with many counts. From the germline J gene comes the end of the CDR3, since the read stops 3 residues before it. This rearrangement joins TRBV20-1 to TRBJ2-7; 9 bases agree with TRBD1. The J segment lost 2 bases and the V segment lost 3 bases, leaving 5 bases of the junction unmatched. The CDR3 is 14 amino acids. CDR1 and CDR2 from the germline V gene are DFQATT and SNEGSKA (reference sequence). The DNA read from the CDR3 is TGCAGTGCTAGGGAACAGGGGGCAACCTACGAG. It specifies CSAREQGATYE. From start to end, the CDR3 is CSAREQGATYEQYF.

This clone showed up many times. The CDR3 sequence: CSASVLGRLFQYF. The part of the CDR3 DNA that was read is TGCAGTGCTAGCGTTCTTGGGCGCCTTTTT. The chain uses TRBV20-1 and TRBJ2-4; D unresolved. The missing CDR3 end, 3 residues past where the read stops, is filled in from the germline J gene. There are 13 residues in the CDR3. Per the germline V gene, CDR1 is DFQATT and CDR2 is SNEGSKA (reference sequence).

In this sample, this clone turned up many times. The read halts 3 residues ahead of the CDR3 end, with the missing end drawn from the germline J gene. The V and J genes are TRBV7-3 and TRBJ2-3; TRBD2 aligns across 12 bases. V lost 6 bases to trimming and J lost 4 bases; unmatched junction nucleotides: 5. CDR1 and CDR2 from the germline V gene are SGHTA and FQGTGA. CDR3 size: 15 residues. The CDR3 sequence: CASSPSGGASDTQYF. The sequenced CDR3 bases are TGTGCCAGCAGTCCTAGCGGGGGGGCCTCAGATACG.

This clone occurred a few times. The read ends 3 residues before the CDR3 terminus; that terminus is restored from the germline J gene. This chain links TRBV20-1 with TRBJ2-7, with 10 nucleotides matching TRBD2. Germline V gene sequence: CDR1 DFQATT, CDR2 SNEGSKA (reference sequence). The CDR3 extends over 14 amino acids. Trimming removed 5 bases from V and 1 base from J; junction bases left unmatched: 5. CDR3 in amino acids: CSAFGLAASYEQYF. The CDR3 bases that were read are TGCAGTGCTTTTGGACTAGCGGCTTCCTACGAG.

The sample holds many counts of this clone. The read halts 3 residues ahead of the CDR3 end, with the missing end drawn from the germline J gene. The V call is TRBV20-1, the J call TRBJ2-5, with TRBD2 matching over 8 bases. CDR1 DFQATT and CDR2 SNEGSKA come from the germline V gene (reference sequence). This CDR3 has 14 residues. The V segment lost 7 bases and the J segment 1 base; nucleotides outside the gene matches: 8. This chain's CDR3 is CSGAGVRVQETQYF. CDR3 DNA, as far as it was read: TGCAGTGGAGCGGGAGTTAGGGTCCAAGAGACC.

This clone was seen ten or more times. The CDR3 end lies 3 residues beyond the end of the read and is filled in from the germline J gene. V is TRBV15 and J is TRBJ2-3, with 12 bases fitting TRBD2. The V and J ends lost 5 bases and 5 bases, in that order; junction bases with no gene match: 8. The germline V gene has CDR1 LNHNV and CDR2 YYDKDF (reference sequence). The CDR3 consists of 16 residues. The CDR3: CATSQGLAGRGDTQYF. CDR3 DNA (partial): TGTGCCACCAGCCAAGGACTAGCGGGGAGAGGAGATACG.